This TCR beta chain was documented in a study of blood T cell repertoires in COVID-19. About the research overall: Nucleic acid was either cDNA or gDNA, and it came from T cells, B-cell-depleted T cells, or PBMCs.

Everyone who took part was roughly 18 to 89 years old, and they came from roughly 25 US areas. Self-reported history from a screening survey and questionnaire set each donor's cohort. Cohort 3 donors were reported recovered after two negative PCRs, clearance, or symptom resolution. The assay was immunoSEQ multiplex PCR, and TCRdb's table has in-frame clones only and misses some. The data contain about 190,000 clones, around 84% of them singletons. This CDR3 has 16 amino acids. CDR1 is MNHEY, CDR2 SVGAGI, per germline. V lost 2 bases, J lost 5 bases, and 8 bases stayed unmatched. The chain couples TRBV6-5 to TRBJ1-4, with 7 bases aligning to TRBD1. The specimen was PBMCs or T cells enriched from blood (not recorded which). This receptor was obtained from a woman in her 30s who had recovered from COVID-19. The CDR3 here is CASSYLPGQRNEKLFF. For the CDR3, the DNA is TGTGCCAGCAGTTACCTTCCGGGACAGAGAAATGAAAAACTGTTTTTT.